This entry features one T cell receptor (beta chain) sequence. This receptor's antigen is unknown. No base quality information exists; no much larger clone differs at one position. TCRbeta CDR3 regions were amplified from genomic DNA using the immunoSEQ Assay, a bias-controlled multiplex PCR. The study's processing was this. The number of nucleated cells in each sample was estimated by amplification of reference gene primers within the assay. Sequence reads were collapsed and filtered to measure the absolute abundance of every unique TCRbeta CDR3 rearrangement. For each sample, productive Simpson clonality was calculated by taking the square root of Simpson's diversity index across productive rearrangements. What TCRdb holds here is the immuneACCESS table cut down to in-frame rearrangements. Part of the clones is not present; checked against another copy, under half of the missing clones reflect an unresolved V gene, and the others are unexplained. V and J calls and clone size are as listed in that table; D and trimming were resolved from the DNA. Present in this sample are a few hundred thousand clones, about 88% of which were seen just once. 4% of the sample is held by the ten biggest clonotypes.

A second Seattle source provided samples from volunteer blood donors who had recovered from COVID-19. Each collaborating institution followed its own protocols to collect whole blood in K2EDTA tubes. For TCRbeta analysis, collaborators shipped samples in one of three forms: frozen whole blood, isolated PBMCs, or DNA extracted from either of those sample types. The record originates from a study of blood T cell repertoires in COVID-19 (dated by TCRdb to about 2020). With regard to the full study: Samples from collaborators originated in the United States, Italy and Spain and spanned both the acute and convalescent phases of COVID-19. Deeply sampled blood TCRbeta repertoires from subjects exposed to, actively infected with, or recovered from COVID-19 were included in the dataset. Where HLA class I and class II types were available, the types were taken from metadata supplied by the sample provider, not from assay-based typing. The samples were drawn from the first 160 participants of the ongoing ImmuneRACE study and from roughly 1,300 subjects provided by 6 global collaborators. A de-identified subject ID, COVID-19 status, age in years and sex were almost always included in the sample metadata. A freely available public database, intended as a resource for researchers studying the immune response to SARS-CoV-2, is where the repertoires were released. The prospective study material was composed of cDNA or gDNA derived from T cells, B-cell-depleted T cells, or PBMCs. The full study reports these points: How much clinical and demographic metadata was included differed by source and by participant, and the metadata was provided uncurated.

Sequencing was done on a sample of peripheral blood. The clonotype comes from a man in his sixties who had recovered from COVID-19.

The DNA sequence reads TGCGCCAGCAGCTTGGCCCCCGGACTAGCGGCCTACAATGAGCAGTTCTTC. This sequence encodes CASSLAPGLAAYNEQFF. Recombination joined TRBV5-1 with TRBJ2-1; 10 bases in the middle match TRBD2. Clipping removes 0 bases from V and 2 bases from J, with 5 as the unmatched junction base count. The germline V gene gives CDR1 as SGHRS and CDR2 as YFSETQ. Measured from the cysteine to the phenylalanine, the CDR3 is 17 residues long. Solely the CDR3 DNA is kept, with 51 bases framed from the first base.